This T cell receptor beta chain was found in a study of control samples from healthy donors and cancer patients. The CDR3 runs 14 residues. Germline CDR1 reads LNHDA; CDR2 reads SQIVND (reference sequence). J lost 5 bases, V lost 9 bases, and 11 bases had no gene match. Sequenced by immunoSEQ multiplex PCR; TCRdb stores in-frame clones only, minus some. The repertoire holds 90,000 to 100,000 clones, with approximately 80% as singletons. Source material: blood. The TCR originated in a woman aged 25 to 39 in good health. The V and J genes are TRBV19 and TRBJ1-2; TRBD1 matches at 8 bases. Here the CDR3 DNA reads TGTGCCAGCACCCAGACAGGGGCAGATTATGGCTACACCTTC. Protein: CASTQTGADYGYTF.